This section outlines one TCR beta chain sequence together with its context. Its antigen is unknown. This sample was included in a study of post-analysis software for immune sequencing data. Study as a whole: Relapsing-remitting, secondary progressive and progressive-relapsing forms of multiple sclerosis all featured among disease courses.

Overall study findings and caveats: TRBV5-6, TRBV5-1 and TRBV20-1 belonged to a set of a few TRBV segments that were more frequent in patients than controls. F measure showed strong co-clustering of same-batch samples. Relative to controls, patients with multiple sclerosis showed significantly lower normalized Chao1 diversity.

Unmatched junction bases numbered 3, after V lost 6 bases and J lost 10 bases. The CDR3 loop spans 12 amino acids. The authors incorporated unique molecular identifiers into the TCR beta cDNA libraries. Researchers reported roughly 0.5 million cDNA molecules coming from around 1 to 10 million T cells. MiXCR, applied by TCRdb to the PCR reads, yields one record per CDR3 protein. The top ten clones hold 4.9% of a sample with 700,000 to 900,000 distinct CDR3 sequences, around 45% of them seen once. This chain uses TRBV12-3 or TRBV12-4 with TRBJ2-1; 10 positions match TRBD1. This receptor was identified in a girl aged 5-17 years with multiple sclerosis. Material for sequencing was blood. In DNA, the CDR3 is TGTGCCAGCAGCCGACAGGGGGCAGAGCAGTTCTTC. Translated: CASSRQGAEQFF.